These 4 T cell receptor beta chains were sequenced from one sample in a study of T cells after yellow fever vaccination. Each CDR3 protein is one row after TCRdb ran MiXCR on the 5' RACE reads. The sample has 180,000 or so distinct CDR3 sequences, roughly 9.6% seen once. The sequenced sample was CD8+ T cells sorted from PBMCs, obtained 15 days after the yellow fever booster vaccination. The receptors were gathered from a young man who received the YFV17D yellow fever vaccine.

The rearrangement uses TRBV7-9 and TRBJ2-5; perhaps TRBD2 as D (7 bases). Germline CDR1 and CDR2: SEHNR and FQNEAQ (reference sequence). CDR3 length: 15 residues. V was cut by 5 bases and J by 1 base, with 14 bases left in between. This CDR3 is CASSAQGGVQETQYF. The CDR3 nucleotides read TGTGCCAGCAGCGCACAGGGAGGGGTCCAAGAGACCCAGTACTTC.

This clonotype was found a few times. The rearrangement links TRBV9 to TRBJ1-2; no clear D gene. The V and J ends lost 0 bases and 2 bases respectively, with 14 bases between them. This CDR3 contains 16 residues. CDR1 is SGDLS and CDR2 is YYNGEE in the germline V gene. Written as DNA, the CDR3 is TGTGCCAGCAGCGTAGCCATAACCACAGAAAACTATGGCTACACCTTC. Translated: CASSVAITTENYGYTF.

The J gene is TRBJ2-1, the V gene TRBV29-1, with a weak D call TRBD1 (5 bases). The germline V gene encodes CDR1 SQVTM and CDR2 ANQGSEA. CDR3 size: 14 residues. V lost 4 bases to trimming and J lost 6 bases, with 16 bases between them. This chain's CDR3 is CSVGPAGWVNEQFF. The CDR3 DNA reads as TGCAGCGTTGGCCCGGCAGGGTGGGTCAATGAGCAGTTCTTC.

CDR3 bases: TGTGCCAGCAGTCCCCTCCGACAAACCAATGAGCAGTTCTTC. This translates into CASSPLRQTNEQFF. The V gene is TRBV27, the J gene TRBJ2-1; no definite D call. The CDR3 runs to 14 residues. Trimming took 5 bases from V and 6 from J, leaving 14 bases between them. From germline, CDR1 is MNHEY and CDR2 SMNVEV (reference sequence).